This T cell receptor beta chain was sequenced in a study of beta chain features in type 1 diabetes (dated by TCRdb to 2016 to 2019). Broadly, across the study: No differences in mean age, gender distribution, total cell number or subset yield were found between patients and healthy donors. Naive and central memory subsets were obtained from all 30 or so donors, but regulatory and stem cell-like memory subsets were isolated from only 8 patients and roughly 8 healthy donors. A total of 107,917,701 sorted cells were examined across all samples, and a strong correlation was observed between cell number per subset and RNA yield. In the study, TCRB repertoires of sorted circulating CD4+ T cell subsets from recently diagnosed type 1 diabetes patients were compared with those of matched healthy donors.

What the research found in general, with its limitations: Type 1 diabetes patients showed a moderate but significant shortening of TCRB CDR3 length in all four CD4+ subsets. Because cDNA rather than genomic DNA was sequenced, highly expressing activated cells could have been over-represented, although no difference in activation and CD3 levels was found between groups. PCR might favor shorter templates, but patient and control samples were amplified and corrected together, so any skew would affect both groups equally. Naive, central memory and regulatory TCRB repertoires appeared to be more alike among patients than among healthy donors. HLA sub-analyses involved small numbers of individuals, so any influence of HLA type on TCRB rearrangement remained unresolved. Patients with type 1 diabetes made fewer insertions and deleted more nucleotides at VDJ recombination sites, implying thymic rearrangement abnormalities.

All of the isolated RNA was reverse transcribed with the High Capacity cDNA Reverse Transcription Kit, so expressed TCRB transcripts were sequenced. Deep immunoSEQ sequencing was performed on naive, central memory and regulatory T cell samples, with an average of about 3.57 million total reads per sample. After sorted cells were lysed in RLT buffer, RNA was extracted with DNase-treated RNeasy Micro or Mini kits, with the choice depending on cell number. To prevent cross-contamination, each cell subset was processed individually, whereas patient and healthy donor samples were processed jointly. The immunoSEQ multiplex PCR was used to amplify TCRB sequences from cDNA, generating 87-bp fragments that spanned the CDR3 region. Amplicons were sequenced on the Illumina HiSeq platform. Turning to the authors' computational methods: PCR bias was computationally corrected using synthetic template baselines, reads within Hamming distance 2 were collapsed, and singletons that could not be merged were discarded. Reads were aligned against IMGT so that V, D and J genes, CDR3 length and insertions or deletions at six rearrangement sites could be assigned. Within each subset, clonotype counts were normalized to sorted cell number, after which true diversity and Gini coefficients were computed with the tcR R package. Repertoire sharing was quantified using the overlap coefficient calculated on TCRB nucleotide sequences. TCRdb limited this immuneACCESS table to in-frame rearrangements with V and J called. A share of clones is missing; checked studies link under half to unresolved V genes, and the rest is unexplained. Clone size and V and J calls were adopted from that table, with D and trimming inferred from the DNA. Recorded for this sample are around 340,000 clones; 8% of them occurred a single time. Clones ranked in the top ten supply less than 0.45% of the sample.

A single peripheral blood draw of approximately 120 mL on average was collected from each donor into heparinised tubes. Naive, central memory, regulatory and stem cell-like memory CD4+ T cells were sorted on a BD FACSAria II using a panel including CD45RO, CCR7, CD25, CD127, CD95 and CD27. All sorted populations exceeded 95% purity. Right away, PBMCs were isolated by Lymphoprep density gradient centrifugation and were stained directly, with no culture step. To minimize batch effects, samples were stained and sorted in pairs, one healthy donor with one patient per experiment. Trimming at the junction amounts to 6 bases on V and 6 bases on J, and the germline ends lie 14 bases apart. The germline V gene (reference sequence) yields SEHNR for CDR1 and FQNEAQ for CDR2. The CDR3, from cysteine to phenylalanine, totals 13 residues. The DNA shown is the 39-base CDR3, in frame from base 1. Turning to this clone: The specificity of this receptor is unknown. Per-base quality was not reported, and no clone a single base away is much larger than it.

The receptor was isolated from a woman between 18 and 30 years old in good health. Material: central memory CD4+ T cells from blood. The rearranged segments are TRBV7-9 and TRBJ1-1; a tentative D match to TRBD1 spans 6 bases. The sequence in DNA is TGTGCCAGCAGGGGACAAGTTGTGGCTGAAGCTTTCTTT. It codes for CASRGQVVAEAFF.